Following are 26 T cell receptor beta chains from one sample sequenced in a study of blood T cell repertoires in COVID-19. Profiled with immunoSEQ multiplex PCR; TCRdb holds only in-frame clones, not every one. Counted here are a few hundred thousand clones, about 80% occurring once; the ten biggest clones make up about 1.3%. What was sequenced was PBMCs or T cells enriched from blood (not recorded which). These receptors all come from a woman in her forties with acute COVID-19.

The chain has TRBV24-1 and TRBJ1-1, with a weak D call TRBD1 (5 bases). This CDR3 has 14 amino acids. The ends were cut back, 3 bases at V and 0 bases at J, with 7 bases in the middle. CDR1 is KGHDR, CDR2 SFDVKD, per germline. The CDR3 loop is CATSDPGMNTEAFF. The CDR3, as DNA: TGTGCCACCAGTGATCCAGGGATGAACACTGAAGCTTTCTTT.

The chain uses TRBV5-1 and TRBJ1-2, with D possibly TRBD1 on 6 matching bases. Germline-derived CDR1 and CDR2 are SGHRS and YFSETQ. CDR3 length equals 13 residues. The V end lost 3 bases, the J end lost 3 bases, and 9 bases lay between the germline ends. The CDR3 bases are TGCGCCAGCAGCTCCCAGGGGTACTATGGCTACACCTTC. Translated, it gives CASSSQGYYGYTF. Complete variable domain (other parts from reference TRBV5-1 and TRBJ1-2): KAGVTQTPRYLIKTRGQQVTLSCSPISGHRSVSWYQQTPGQGLQFLFEYFSETQRNKGNFPGRFSGRQFSNSRSEMNVSTLELGDSALYLCASSSQGYYGYTFGSGTRLTVV.

The chain links TRBV29-1 to TRBJ1-1, with TRBD1 matching 8 bases. The V segment lost 5 bases and the J segment 3 bases; nucleotides outside the gene matches: 11. CDR1 SQVTM and CDR2 ANQGSEA come from the germline V gene. This CDR3 is 15 amino acids long. CDR3 residues: CSVFTTGVFDTEAFF. As DNA, the CDR3 is TGCAGCGTTTTTACGACAGGGGTTTTTGACACTGAAGCTTTCTTT.

The rearrangement uses TRBV10-1 and TRBJ2-3, with D perhaps matching TRBD1 (5 bases). The length of the CDR3 is 14 residues. Trimming took off 4 bases at V and 2 bases at J, with 10 bases between the two ends. The germline V gene encodes CDR1 WNHNN and CDR2 SYGVQD (reference sequence). Here the CDR3 reads CASSADRTTDTQYF. CDR3 DNA sequence: TGCGCCAGCAGTGCTGACAGAACCACAGATACGCAGTATTTT.

This chain uses TRBV6-5 with TRBJ2-7, with TRBD2 matching 8 bases. Germline assignment: CDR1 MNHEY and CDR2 SVGAGI. J gave up 6 bases and V 8 bases, and 6 bases lay outside the gene matches. CDR3 length: 12 amino acids. The CDR3 spells CASGGLAGEQYF. In nucleotides, the CDR3 is TGTGCCAGCGGGGGGCTAGCGGGCGAGCAGTACTTC.

The V gene is TRBV4-2, the J gene TRBJ2-5, with D maybe TRBD2 (6 bases). The CDR3 covers 14 residues. V lost 1 base and J lost 5, with 11 bases in between. Germline values: CDR1 LGHNA, CDR2 YNFKEQ. CDR3 amino acids: CASSQGGGTETQYF. In nucleotides, the CDR3 is TGTGCCAGCAGCCAAGGTGGAGGGACGGAGACCCAGTACTTC.

This sequence joins TRBV7-2 and TRBJ2-1, with D perhaps matching TRBD1 (6 bases). The V and J ends lost 1 base and 5 bases respectively, with 15 bases between them. The germline V gene has CDR1 SGHTA and CDR2 FQGNSA. The CDR3 is 16 amino acids. The CDR3 sequence is CASSLDGQGWNNEQFF. CDR3 DNA sequence: TGTGCCAGCAGCTTAGATGGCCAGGGGTGGAACAATGAGCAGTTCTTC.

This clone was counted a few times. This sequence joins TRBV2 and TRBJ2-2, with D unclear. Germline values: CDR1 SNHLY, CDR2 FYNNEI. The CDR3 has 14 residues. V was pared by 10 bases and J by 5 bases, with 17 bases between. CDR3 nucleotide sequence: TGTGCCACCACTTTGAGTAGCAATACCGGGGAGCTGTTTTTT. Translating it yields CATTLSSNTGELFF.

The chain is built from TRBV6-5 and TRBJ2-1; D remains ambiguous. The CDR3 is 13 amino acids. Trimming cost V 2 bases and J 9 bases, with 11 bases left between them. Germline CDR1 reads MNHEY; CDR2 reads SVGAGI. The CDR3 here is CASSYPFSGEQFF. In DNA form, the CDR3 reads TGTGCCAGCAGTTACCCCTTTTCGGGTGAGCAGTTCTTC.

The chain is built from TRBV7-2 and TRBJ2-7, with D possibly being TRBD2 (5 bases). The germline V gene encodes CDR1 SGHTA and CDR2 FQGNSA. This CDR3 comprises 12 residues. V dropped 1 base and J dropped 6 bases, with 7 bases sitting between them. CDR3 DNA: TGTGCCAGCAGCTTAGAACTAGGCGAGCAGTACTTC. This sequence encodes CASSLELGEQYF.

The chain uses TRBV27 and TRBJ1-5, with D unclear. This CDR3 is built from 15 residues. Trimming pared 1 base from V and 4 bases from J, leaving 11 bases between. CDR1 MNHEY and CDR2 SMNVEV come from the germline V gene (reference sequence). The chain's CDR3 is CASSLYGHRNQPQHF. The CDR3 bases are TGTGCCAGCAGTTTATACGGCCACAGAAATCAGCCCCAGCATTTT.

The V call is TRBV11-2, the J call TRBJ2-3; 9 bases are shared with TRBD2. The CDR3 is 18 amino acids. The J segment lost 0 bases and the V segment lost 1 base, leaving 8 bases of the junction unmatched. Germline lookup yields CDR1 SGHAT and CDR2 FQNNGV. The CDR3 DNA sequence: TGTGCCAGCAGCTTAGGCCTAGCGGGGCCGAGTAGCACAGATACGCAGTATTTT. Its protein is CASSLGLAGPSSTDTQYF.

The chain uses TRBV9 and TRBJ2-3, with D possibly TRBD2 on 5 matching bases. This CDR3 has 18 amino acids. Germline V gives CDR1 SGDLS, CDR2 YYNGEE. V lost 2 bases and J 4 bases, leaving 23 bases between the germline ends. The CDR3 spells CASSVLPSRTQGADTQYF. CDR3 bases: TGTGCCAGCAGCGTGCTCCCATCGCGGACTCAAGGCGCAGATACGCAGTATTTT.

The V and J genes are TRBV6-1 and TRBJ1-5; TRBD1 agrees at 9 bases. The V gene's germline CDR1 is MNHNS and CDR2 SASEGT. This CDR3 comprises 15 residues. The junction had 1 base not matched to a gene; V was cut back by 2 bases and J by 2 bases. Written as DNA, the CDR3 is TGTGCCAGCAGTGAATGGACAGGGGGCAATCAGCCCCAGCATTTT. This translates into CASSEWTGGNQPQHF.

The V gene is TRBV6-6, the J gene TRBJ2-7, with 9 bases that match TRBD1. J was trimmed by 2 bases and V by 7 bases; bases with no gene match: 9. CDR3 size: 15 residues. Germline V gene lookup returns CDR1 MNHNY and CDR2 SVGAGI (reference sequence). CDR3 in amino acids: CASTQGDRGTYEQYF. CDR3 bases: TGTGCCAGCACCCAGGGAGACAGGGGGACCTACGAGCAGTACTTC.

V is TRBV5-1 and J is TRBJ1-2; tentatively, D is TRBD1 (6 bases). Germline V CDR1 and CDR2: SGHRS, YFSETQ. This CDR3 spans 14 amino acids. The V end lost 4 bases, the J end lost 7 bases, and 17 bases lay between the germline ends. The CDR3 region has the DNA TGCGCCAGCAGCCGGGGGGCCTCGAGGGGTGGCTACACCTTC. Translation: CASSRGASRGGYTF.

This clone was observed a few times. The chain uses TRBV5-1 and TRBJ1-1, with a tentative D call TRBD1 (6 bases). CDR1 and CDR2 from the germline V gene are SGHRS and YFSETQ. V shed 4 bases and J shed 4 bases, with 14 bases lying between them. The CDR3 covers 14 residues. The CDR3 region is CASSLGGPATEAFF. The CDR3 coding sequence is TGCGCCAGCAGCCTGGGGGGCCCGGCCACTGAAGCTTTCTTT.

The chain has TRBV6-2 or TRBV6-3 and TRBJ2-1; 10 bases match TRBD2. Germline V gene lookup returns CDR1 MNHEY and CDR2 SVGEGT. Trimming removed 6 bases from V and 7 bases from J; junction bases left unmatched: 9. The CDR3 has 15 residues. Written as DNA, the CDR3 is TGTGCCAGCAGCCCACGGACTAGCGGAAGGAATGAGCAGTTCTTC. Translated, it gives CASSPRTSGRNEQFF.

This chain connects TRBV28 to TRBJ1-2, with 7 bases aligning to TRBD1. CDR3 size: 13 residues. Germline V CDR1 and CDR2: MDHEN, SYDVKM. V trimming: 2 bases; J trimming: 10 bases; junction bases outside the gene matches: 7. The CDR3 here is CASSLTGEPIYTF. The CDR3, as DNA: TGTGCCAGCAGTTTAACAGGGGAACCGATCTACACCTTC.

V usage is TRBV5-1 and J usage is TRBJ1-1; maybe TRBD1 (5 bases). V gave up 2 bases and J gave up 0 bases, with 11 bases separating them. Germline V gives CDR1 SGHRS, CDR2 YFSETQ. This CDR3 spans 15 amino acids. The CDR3 is CASSFQGGLNTEAFF. CDR3 nucleotides: TGCGCCAGCAGCTTCCAGGGAGGCCTGAACACTGAAGCTTTCTTT.

The CDR3 is CASSQDLSVEQFF. For the CDR3, the DNA is TGCGCCAGCAGCCAAGATCTTTCGGTAGAGCAGTTCTTC. The chain combines TRBV4-3 with TRBJ2-1; no reliable D call. The CDR3 consists of 13 residues. Germline V gene data show CDR1 as LGHNA and CDR2 as YSLEER. V gave up 0 bases and J gave up 10 bases, with 10 bases separating them.

This clone has just a few counts. The rearrangement uses TRBV18 and TRBJ2-1; 11 positions match TRBD2. CDR1 KGHSH and CDR2 LQKENI come from the germline V gene. CDR3 length: 17 residues. V gave up 2 bases and J gave up 1 base; unmatched junction bases: 4. The CDR3 is CASSPTSGGGSYNEQFF. The CDR3, as DNA: TGTGCCAGCTCACCAACTAGCGGGGGAGGGTCCTACAATGAGCAGTTCTTC.

In its sample, this clone was seen a few times. The chain uses TRBV19 and TRBJ1-6; 7 nucleotides match TRBD1. Trimming removed 8 bases from V and 8 bases from J; junction bases left unmatched: 6. The CDR3 runs 13 residues. In germline, CDR1 is LNHDA, CDR2 SQIVND (reference sequence). CDR3 sequence reads: CASQDRTYSPLHF. The CDR3 DNA reads TGTGCCAGTCAGGACAGGACCTATTCACCCCTCCACTTT.

The chain carries TRBV18 and TRBJ2-2; no firm D call. The CDR3 has 14 amino acids. Germline-derived CDR1 and CDR2 are KGHSH and LQKENI. Trimming took 0 bases from V and 5 from J, leaving 7 bases between them. CDR3 DNA sequence: TGTGCCAGCTCACCACCGCATGAGACCGGGGAGCTGTTTTTT. It encodes CASSPPHETGELFF.

The CDR3 loop is CASSQVAYEQYF. In DNA, the CDR3 is TGTGCCAGCAGCCAAGTGGCATACGAGCAGTACTTC. The rearrangement links TRBV14 to TRBJ2-7; D gene unclear. Trimming shortened V by 1 base and J by 4 bases, and 5 bases separated the two germline ends. The CDR3 has 12 residues. Germline V CDR1 and CDR2: SGHDN, FVKESK.

The chain combines TRBV24-1 with TRBJ2-1; 9 nucleotides line up with TRBD1. This CDR3 region has 13 residues. Germline trimming cut 1 base from V and 15 bases from J; bases unmatched to any gene: 6. The V gene's germline CDR1 is KGHDR and CDR2 SFDVKD. Here the CDR3 reads CATSDLGTGRPFF. CDR3 bases: TGTGCCACCAGTGATTTAGGGACAGGGAGGCCGTTCTTC.